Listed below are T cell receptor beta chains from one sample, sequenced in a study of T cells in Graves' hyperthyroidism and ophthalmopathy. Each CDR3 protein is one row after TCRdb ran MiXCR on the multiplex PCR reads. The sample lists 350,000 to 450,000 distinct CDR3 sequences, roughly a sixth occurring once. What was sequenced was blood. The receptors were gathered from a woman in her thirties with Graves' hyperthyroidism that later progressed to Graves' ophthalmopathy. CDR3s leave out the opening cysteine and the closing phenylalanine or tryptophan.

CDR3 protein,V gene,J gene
ASSFSPGQGAGDTQY,TRBV27,TRBJ2-3
ASTKEGSYGYT,TRBV12-3/TRBV12-4,TRBJ1-2
ASSQEGQGPTEAF,TRBV4-1,TRBJ1-1
ASSLVVGSAETQY,TRBV5-4,TRBJ2-5
SVLQSNEQF,TRBV29-1,TRBJ2-1
ASSQGGGASEQF,TRBV25-1,TRBJ2-1
ASSPRDSGYTDTQY,TRBV7-6,TRBJ2-3
ASSYRVMNTEAF,TRBV6-5,TRBJ1-1
SAVQGGGANVLT,TRBV20-1,TRBJ2-6
ASSLGGGSSYGQY,TRBV5-1,TRBJ2-7
ASSLGGGRTYEQY,TRBV28,TRBJ2-7
SVERGDSGNTIY,TRBV29-1,TRBJ1-3
ASSRWDLYNEQF,TRBV7-2,TRBJ2-1
ASSLGDPGVDQPQH,TRBV19,TRBJ1-5
ASSYGRNTEAF,TRBV12-3/TRBV12-4,TRBJ1-1
SVGTGLPTNYGYT,TRBV29-1,TRBJ1-2
ASSFTGGAGYT,TRBV5-1,TRBJ1-2
SAPGTDPTYEQY,TRBV20-1,TRBJ2-7
ATSREPSYEQY,TRBV15,TRBJ2-7
SAFTGGTEAF,TRBV20-1,TRBJ1-1
ASSFPSGAGGSDTQY,TRBV2,TRBJ2-3
ASSGSRGTLAGELF,TRBV6-1,TRBJ2-2
ASSLSRGTGVYNEQF,TRBV7-2,TRBJ2-1
ASSQEGLSYNSPLH,TRBV4-1,TRBJ1-6
SVRGPNGDTQY,TRBV29-1,TRBJ2-3
SARDGGPNTGELF,TRBV20-1,TRBJ2-2
ASSLISSFTDTQY,TRBV11-2,TRBJ2-3
SVERPGLVSGTDNYNEQF,TRBV29-1,TRBJ2-1